Sequencing of this TCR beta chain was carried out in a study of vaccination effects on CD4 cells after COVID-19. Whole-study results and caveats: Vaccine-induced clones in healthy vaccinees cross-reacted with common cold coronaviruses in only 1 of 255 cases. Marked clonal contraction was seen in infection- and vaccine-induced clones late after vaccination.

Using immunoSEQ multiplex PCR, the repertoire was profiled, and TCRdb retains in-frame clones only, with some absent. The sample yields about 23,000 clones, 73% seen once. Within the sample, this clone is medium-sized (0.01 to 0.1%). The antigen is undetermined. ViraFEST used viral peptide pools to expand antigen-specific CD4+ T cells before sequencing. Having been cultured for 9 to 11 days, the cells underwent CD4+ T cell isolation. Vaccine recipients lacked prior SARS-CoV-2 infection and had negative nucleocapsid antibodies. Cultures of under 2.5 million PBMC per well contained about 10 IU/ml IL-2 plus 10 ug/ml peptides. It was on days 3 and 7 that half the medium was replaced with IL-2 medium. The length of the CDR3 is 14 residues. Trimming removed 3 bases from V and 3 bases from J; junction bases left unmatched: 3. Looked up from germline, CDR1 is SGHRS and CDR2 is YFSETQ.

The source of this sequence is a human donor who received a COVID-19 vaccine. Sequenced here: CD4+ T cells from PBMCs cultured with SARS-CoV-2 spike peptides, sampled before COVID-19 vaccination. The chain employs TRBV5-1 and TRBJ2-1, with TRBD2 matching over 7 bases. The CDR3 here is CASSSAGNYNEQFF. The CDR3 DNA sequence: TGCGCCAGCAGCTCAGCGGGAAACTACAATGAGCAGTTCTTC.